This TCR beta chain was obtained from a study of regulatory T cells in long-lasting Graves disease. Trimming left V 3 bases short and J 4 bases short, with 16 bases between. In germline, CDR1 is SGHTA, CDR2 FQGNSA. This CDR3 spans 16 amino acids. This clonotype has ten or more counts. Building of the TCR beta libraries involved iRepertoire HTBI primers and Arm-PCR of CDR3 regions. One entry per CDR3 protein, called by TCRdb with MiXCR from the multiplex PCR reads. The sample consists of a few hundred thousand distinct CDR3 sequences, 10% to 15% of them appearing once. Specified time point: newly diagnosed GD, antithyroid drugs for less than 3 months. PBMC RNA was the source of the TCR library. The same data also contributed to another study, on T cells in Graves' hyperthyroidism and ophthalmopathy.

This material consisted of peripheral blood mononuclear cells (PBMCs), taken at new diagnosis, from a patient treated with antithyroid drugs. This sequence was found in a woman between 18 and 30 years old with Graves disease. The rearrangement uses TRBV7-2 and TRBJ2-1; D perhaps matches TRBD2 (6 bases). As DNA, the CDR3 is TGTGCCAGCAGCTTCTATCGGGGTAGCGGATACAATGAGCAGTTCTTC. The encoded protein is CASSFYRGSGYNEQFF.